These 3 T cell receptor beta chains came from one sample sequenced in a study of PD-1 blockade in classical Hodgkin lymphoma (dated by TCRdb to between 2020 and 2021). The library was prepared using the immunoSEQ multiplex PCR assay. In its TCRdb copy, this immuneACCESS table keeps in-frame sequences only and misses some clones. Where compared with another copy, unresolved V genes explain less than half of these, and the others have no known cause. The sample table lists 55,000 to 65,000 clones, 80% to 90% of them with a count of one. The top ten hold 14% to 15% of the sample. The time point label of this sample denotes: cycle 1 day 1 (C1D1), immediately before nivolumab initiation. Relapse after autologous stem cell transplantation had occurred in all trial patients, and cohorts A, B and C were distinguished by prior brentuximab vedotin exposure. Material: peripheral blood mononuclear cells (PBMCs), obtained at baseline. Receptors were obtained from a human donor with classical Hodgkin lymphoma.

The chain couples TRBV30 to TRBJ2-1; a weak D match, TRBD1 (6 bases). The V end lost 5 bases, the J end lost 8 bases, and 13 bases lay between the germline ends. This CDR3 is 12 amino acids long. The germline V gene has CDR1 GTSNPN and CDR2 SVGIG (reference sequence). CDR3 residues: CAWVTRGDEQFF. The CDR3 DNA follows: TGTGCCTGGGTTACCAGGGGCGATGAGCAGTTCTTC.

The V gene is TRBV18, the J gene TRBJ2-4; the D gene is possibly TRBD1 (6 bases). Germline CDR1 is KGHSH and CDR2 is LQKENI. There are 14 residues in the CDR3. V gave up 5 bases and J gave up 7 bases, with 15 bases separating them. CDR3 nucleotides: TGTGCCAGCTCAGTCCCCGGGGACAAGAACATTCAGTACTTC. It specifies CASSVPGDKNIQYF.

The J gene is TRBJ1-1, the V gene TRBV19; the D is unclear. V dropped 4 bases and J dropped 1 base, with 7 bases sitting between them. Germline assignment: CDR1 LNHDA and CDR2 SQIVND (reference sequence). CDR3 size: 13 residues. Here the CDR3 DNA reads TGTGCCAGTAGTACGCAGAGGAACACTGAAGCTTTCTTT. It yields the protein CASSTQRNTEAFF.